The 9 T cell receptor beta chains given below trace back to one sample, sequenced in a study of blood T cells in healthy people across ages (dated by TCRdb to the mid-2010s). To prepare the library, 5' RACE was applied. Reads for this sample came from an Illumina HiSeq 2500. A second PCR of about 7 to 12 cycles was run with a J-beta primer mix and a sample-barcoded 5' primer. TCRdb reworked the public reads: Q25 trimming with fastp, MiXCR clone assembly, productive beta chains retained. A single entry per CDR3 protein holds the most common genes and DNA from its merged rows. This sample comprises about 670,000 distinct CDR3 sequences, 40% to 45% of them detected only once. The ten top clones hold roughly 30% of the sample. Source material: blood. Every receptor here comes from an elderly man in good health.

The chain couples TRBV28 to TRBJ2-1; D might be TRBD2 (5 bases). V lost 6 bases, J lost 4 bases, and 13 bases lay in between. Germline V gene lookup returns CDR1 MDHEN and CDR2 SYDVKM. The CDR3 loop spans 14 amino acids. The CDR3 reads CASSPKAGYNEQFF. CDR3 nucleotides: TGTGCCAGCAGCCCAAAGGCGGGTTACAATGAGCAGTTCTTC. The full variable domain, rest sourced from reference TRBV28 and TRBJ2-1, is DVKVTQSSRYLVKRTGEKVFLECVQDMDHENMFWYRQDPGLGLRLIYFSYDVKMKEKGDIPEGYSVSREKKERFSLILESASTNQTSMYLCASSPKAGYNEQFFGPGTRLTVL.

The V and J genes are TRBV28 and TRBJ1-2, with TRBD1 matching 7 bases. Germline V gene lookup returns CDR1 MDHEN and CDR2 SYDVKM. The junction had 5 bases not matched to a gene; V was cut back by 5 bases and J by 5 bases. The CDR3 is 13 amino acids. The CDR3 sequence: CASSLTGRYGYTF. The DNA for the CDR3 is TGTGCCAGCAGTCTGACAGGGAGGTATGGCTACACCTTC.

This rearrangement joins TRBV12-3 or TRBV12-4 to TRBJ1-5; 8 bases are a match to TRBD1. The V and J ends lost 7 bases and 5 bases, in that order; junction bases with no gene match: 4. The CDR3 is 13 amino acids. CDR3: CASTQTGDQPQHF. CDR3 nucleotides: TGTGCCAGCACCCAGACAGGGGATCAGCCCCAGCATTTT.

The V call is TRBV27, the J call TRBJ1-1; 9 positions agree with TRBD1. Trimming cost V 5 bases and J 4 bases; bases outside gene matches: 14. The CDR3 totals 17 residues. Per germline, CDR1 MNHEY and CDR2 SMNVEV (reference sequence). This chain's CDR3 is CASSLHRLGTGPTEAFF. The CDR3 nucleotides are TGTGCCAGCAGTCTCCACCGACTTGGGACAGGGCCCACTGAAGCTTTCTTT.

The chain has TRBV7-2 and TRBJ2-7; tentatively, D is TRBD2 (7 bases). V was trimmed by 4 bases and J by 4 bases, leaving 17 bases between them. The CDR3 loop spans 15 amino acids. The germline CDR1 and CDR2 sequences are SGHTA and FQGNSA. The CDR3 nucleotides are TGTGCCAGCAGCTATGACCGCGGGGGCCGATACGAGCAGTACTTC. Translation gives CASSYDRGGRYEQYF. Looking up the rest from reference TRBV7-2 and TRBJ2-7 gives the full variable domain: GAGVSQSPSNKVTEKGKDVELRCDPISGHTALYWYRQSLGQGLEFLIYFQGNSAPDKSGLPSDRFSAERTGGSVSTLTIQRTQQEDSAVYLCASSYDRGGRYEQYFGPGTRLTVT.

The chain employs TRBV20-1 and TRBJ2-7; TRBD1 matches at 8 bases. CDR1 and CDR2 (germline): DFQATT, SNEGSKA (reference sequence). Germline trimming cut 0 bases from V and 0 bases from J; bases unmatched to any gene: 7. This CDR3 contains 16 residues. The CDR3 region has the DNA TGCAGTGCTAGAGATCAATCCGGGACAGGCTCCTACGAGCAGTACTTC. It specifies CSARDQSGTGSYEQYF.

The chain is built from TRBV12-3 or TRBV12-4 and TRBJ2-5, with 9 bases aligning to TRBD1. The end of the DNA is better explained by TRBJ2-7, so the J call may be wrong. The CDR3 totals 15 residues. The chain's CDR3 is CAVRGQGTGIGEQYF. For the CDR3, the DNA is TGTGCCGTTAGGGGGCAAGGGACAGGGATCGGCGAGCAGTACTTC.

This CDR3 is CASNSPGGYTF. The DNA of the CDR3 is TGTGCCAGCAACTCTCCCGGGGGCTACACCTTC. The V gene is TRBV6-2 or TRBV6-3, the J gene TRBJ1-2; no clear D gene. V lost 7 bases, J lost 8 bases, and 11 bases lay in between. CDR1 is MNHEY and CDR2 is SVGEGT in the germline V gene. CDR3 length equals 11 residues.

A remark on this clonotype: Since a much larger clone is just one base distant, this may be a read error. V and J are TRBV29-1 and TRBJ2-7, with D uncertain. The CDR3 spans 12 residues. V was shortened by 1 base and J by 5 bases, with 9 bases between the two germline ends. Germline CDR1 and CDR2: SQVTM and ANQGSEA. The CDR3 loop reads CSVEGHRHEQYF. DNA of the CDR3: TGCAGCGTTGAAGGACACCGGCACGAGCAGTACTTC.